The 19 T cell receptor beta chains given below trace back to one sample, sequenced in a study of blood T cells in healthy people across ages. Combining a sample-barcoded 5' primer with a J-beta primer mix, a second PCR ran for roughly 7 to 11 cycles. In TCRdb, the 5' RACE reads were re-called with MiXCR into one record per CDR3 protein. This table has more than 900,000 distinct CDR3 sequences, under 30% appearing once. The data were also submitted as part of a second study, on T cells of mothers and their children.

Sequencing used blood. The receptor set was obtained from a girl aged 2-15 years in good health.

This clonotype was seen a handful of times. The chain links TRBV4-2 to TRBJ2-5; D is unclear. The tail of the sequence fits TRBJ2-1 better, so the J call may be wrong. CDR3 length equals 15 residues. Germline CDR1 and CDR2: LGHNA and YNFKEQ. This CDR3 reads CASSQKTRSEREQFF. The CDR3 DNA sequence: TGTGCCAGCAGCCAGAAAACTCGGTCAGAGCGTGAGCAGTTCTTC.

The CDR3 here is CASSRAYTYEQYF. CDR3 nucleotide sequence: TGTGCCAGCAGCCGGGCCTATACCTACGAGCAGTACTTC. The V gene is TRBV6-2 or TRBV6-3, the J gene TRBJ2-7, with D uncertain. The CDR3 sequence is 13 residues long. V was trimmed by 6 bases and J by 2 bases, leaving 11 bases between them. Germline CDR1 reads MNHEY; CDR2 reads SVGEGT.

This sequence joins TRBV6-5 and TRBJ2-5; no reliable D call. TRBJ2-7 explains the end of the DNA better; the J call may be wrong. This CDR3 is built from 14 residues. Germline CDR1 is MNHEY and CDR2 is SVGAGI. The CDR3 DNA is TGTGCCAGCAGTTATGGTGGGGTTAACTACGAGCAGTACTTC. Its translation is CASSYGGVNYEQYF.

The CDR3 is CASSSTGDVNEQYF. The DNA of the CDR3 is TGTGCCAGCAGCTCCACGGGAGACGTCAACGAGCAGTACTTC. The genes are TRBV4-2 and TRBJ2-7; D is possibly TRBD2 (6 bases). The germline V and J ends were trimmed by 5 bases and 5 bases, with 16 bases remaining between them. This CDR3 has 14 residues. Germline V CDR1 and CDR2: LGHNA, YNFKEQ.

This clonotype showed up just a few times. The genes are TRBV5-6 and TRBJ2-5; D gene uncertain. The CDR3 has 13 residues. Deletions cut 0 bases from V and 4 bases from J, with 7 bases between. In germline, CDR1 is SGHDT, CDR2 YYEEEE. The CDR3, as DNA: TGTGCCAGCAGCTTGGCCAATGGAGAGACCCAGTACTTC. Translating it yields CASSLANGETQYF.

CDR3 sequence (DNA): TGTGCCAGCAGCTTAGGGACTAGCGGTCTGAAACCAGATACGCAGTATTTT. It specifies CASSLGTSGLKPDTQYF. The gene calls are TRBV13 and TRBJ2-3; 9 nucleotides agree with TRBD2. The germline V gene has CDR1 PRHDT and CDR2 FYEKMQ (reference sequence). The CDR3 extends over 17 amino acids. V dropped 0 bases and J dropped 4; count of bases not matched to a gene: 8.

This clonotype showed up just a few times. The rearrangement uses TRBV7-9 and TRBJ2-1, with 7 bases lining up with TRBD1. Germline V CDR1 and CDR2: SEHNR, FQNEAQ (reference sequence). V was clipped by 6 bases and J by 6 bases; unmatched bases: 8. This CDR3 has 14 residues. Here the CDR3 reads CASRDPGQINEQFF. Here the CDR3 DNA reads TGTGCCAGCAGGGACCCGGGACAGATCAATGAGCAGTTCTTC.

V and J are TRBV7-2 and TRBJ2-7; 9 bases agree with TRBD2. The J call is uncertain, as TRBJ2-1 better fits the DNA end. This CDR3 is built from 14 residues. Germline V CDR1 and CDR2: SGHTA, FQGNSA. The DNA for the CDR3 is TGTGCCAGCAGCTTTGGAACTAGCGGGAATGAGCAGTTCTTC. It specifies CASSFGTSGNEQFF.

Turning to this clonotype: One end of the junction fails to match germline, which may point to a read error. J is TRBJ1-6 and V is TRBV7-2, with D perhaps matching TRBD1 (5 bases). CDR3 length: 13 amino acids. Germline V CDR1 and CDR2: SGHTA, FQGNSA. CDR3 in amino acids: CASSSGGYSPLHF. In DNA, the CDR3 is TGCGCCAGCAGTTCCGGGGGATATTCACCCCTCCACTTT. Together with reference TRBV7-2 and TRBJ1-6, the CDR3 gives the full variable domain: GAGVSQSPSNKVTEKGKDVELRCDPISGHTALYWYRQSLGQGLEFLIYFQGNSAPDKSGLPSDRFSAERTGGSVSTLTIQRTQQEDSAVYLCASSSGGYSPLHFGNGTRLTVT.

This clonotype was seen a handful of times. CDR3 amino acids: CAISEMSPTDLNYGYTF. The CDR3 DNA reads as TGTGCCATCAGTGAGATGTCGCCCACAGACCTTAACTATGGCTACACCTTC. The chain links TRBV10-3 to TRBJ1-2; unclear D gene. Germline V gives CDR1 ENHRY, CDR2 SYGVKD. This CDR3 region has 17 residues. V lost 2 bases and J 1 base, leaving 17 bases between the germline ends.

The V gene is TRBV2, the J gene TRBJ2-3; D unclear. V lost 0 bases, J lost 0 bases, and 7 bases lay in between. Germline assignment: CDR1 SNHLY and CDR2 FYNNEI. The length of the CDR3 is 15 residues. The CDR3 coding sequence is TGTGCCAGCAGTGAAGCCCGCTTCAGCACAGATACGCAGTATTTT. This codes for CASSEARFSTDTQYF. The variable domain in full, completed from reference TRBV2 and TRBJ2-3, reads EPEVTQTPSHQVTQMGQEVILRCVPISNHLYFYWYRQILGQKVEFLVSFYNNEISEKSEIFDDQFSVERPDGSNFTLKIRSTKLEDSAMYFCASSEARFSTDTQYFGPGTRLTVL.

This clonotype was observed a handful of times. The chain uses TRBV2 and TRBJ1-6; D is ambiguous. This CDR3 contains 13 residues. Germline values: CDR1 SNHLY, CDR2 FYNNEI. The ends were cut back, 8 bases at V and 7 bases at J, with 12 bases in the middle. CDR3: CASSSQRNSPLHF. The CDR3 DNA is TGTGCCAGCTCCAGCCAAAGAAATTCACCCCTCCACTTT.

This clonotype appeared a few times. The J gene is TRBJ2-7, the V gene TRBV4-1; D unresolved. CDR1 MGHRA and CDR2 YSYEKL come from the germline V gene. V lost 2 bases and J lost 4, with 9 bases in between. The CDR3 loop spans 13 amino acids. This CDR3 reads CASSQFSRYEQYF. DNA of the CDR3: TGCGCCAGCAGCCAATTTTCTAGATACGAGCAGTACTTC.

This clonotype occurred a few times. The J gene is TRBJ2-5, the V gene TRBV28, with D hard to call. The CDR3 spans 14 residues. Germline-derived CDR1 and CDR2 are MDHEN and SYDVKM. V was trimmed by 8 bases and J by 0 bases, leaving 13 bases between them. The DNA for the CDR3 is TGTGCCAGCGGAACTATGAACAACCAAGAGACCCAGTACTTC. Its translation: CASGTMNNQETQYF.

The chain carries TRBV29-1 and TRBJ2-1, with D possibly matching TRBD2 (6 bases). CDR3 size: 14 residues. The V and J ends lost 4 bases and 3 bases respectively, with 13 bases between them. The germline V gene encodes CDR1 SQVTM and CDR2 ANQGSEA. CDR3 DNA: TGCAGCGTTGGTGGCGGGGCCCTCTACAATGAGCAGTTCTTC. This gives the protein CSVGGGALYNEQFF.

V is TRBV7-2 and J is TRBJ2-1; no clear D gene. V was shortened by 3 bases and J by 6 bases, with 21 bases between the two germline ends. The CDR3 totals 17 residues. CDR1 and CDR2 (germline): SGHTA, FQGNSA. The CDR3 sequence is CASSFQGLGDASNEQFF. For the CDR3, the DNA is TGTGCCAGCAGCTTCCAAGGATTAGGAGATGCTAGCAATGAGCAGTTCTTC. Based on the CDR3 plus reference TRBV7-2 and TRBJ2-1, the full variable domain is GAGVSQSPSNKVTEKGKDVELRCDPISGHTALYWYRQSLGQGLEFLIYFQGNSAPDKSGLPSDRFSAERTGGSVSTLTIQRTQQEDSAVYLCASSFQGLGDASNEQFFGPGTRLTVL.

This chain connects TRBV7-2 to TRBJ2-5; D is perhaps TRBD2 (6 bases). V lost 5 bases and J 11 bases, leaving 12 bases between the germline ends. Germline V gene lookup returns CDR1 SGHTA and CDR2 FQGNSA. The CDR3 is 11 residues long. CDR3 sequence: CASSPLREQYF. For the CDR3, the DNA is TGTGCCAGCAGCCCCCTACGGGAGCAGTACTTC.

The CDR3 DNA follows: TGTGCCACAGGGGTCCCTGAAGGGGCCAACGTCCTGACTTTC. Its protein product is CATGVPEGANVLTF. V usage is TRBV28 and J usage is TRBJ2-6, with TRBD1 as a possible D gene (6 bases). This CDR3 spans 14 amino acids. Germline CDR1 is MDHEN and CDR2 is SYDVKM. V lost 10 bases to trimming and J lost 4 bases, with 14 bases between them.

The rearrangement links TRBV5-5 to TRBJ1-3, with D tentatively TRBD1 (5 bases). Trimming shortened V by 3 bases and J by 8 bases, and 18 bases separated the two germline ends. CDR1 is SGHKS, CDR2 YYEKEE, per germline (reference sequence). The CDR3 runs to 15 residues. The CDR3 DNA reads TGTGCCAGCAGCTGGCAGGCCACAGGAGAATACACCATATATTTT. Translating it yields CASSWQATGEYTIYF.